This is a list of T cell receptor beta chains from one sample in a study of response to subunit inactivated influenza vaccine. TCRdb itself ran the RT-PCR reads through MiXCR, one entry per CDR3 protein. The data show approximately 530,000 distinct CDR3 sequences, around 7.9% seen once. The sample consisted of PBMCs from blood, taken around 2 years after vaccination. These receptor sequences come from a man between 50 and 69 years old who received an inactivated influenza vaccine. Both conserved end residues are part of each CDR3. D genes are given only for firm matches. Some rows have no size entry. The others give once, few or many, or a class for an expanded clone.

d_gene,v_gene,j_gene,abundance,CDR3nt,CDR3aa
TRBD2,TRBV4-3,TRBJ2-1,few,TGCGCCAGCAGCCGATACATGAGGGAGGGGTACAATGAGCAGTTCTTC,CASSRYMREGYNEQFF
NA,TRBV7-2,TRBJ2-1,NA,TGTGCCAGCAGCTTAGGAGTCAGGAGCCCTTACAATGAGCAGTTCTTC,CASSLGVRSPYNEQFF
NA,TRBV21-1,TRBJ2-3,NA,TGTGCCAGCAGCAAAGAAGCAGGGCCGGGACTAGCGGGAGGGCCGGGCACAGATACGCAGTATTTT,CASSKEAGPGLAGGPGTDTQYF
NA,TRBV29-1,TRBJ1-1,NA,TGCAGCGTTTTAGACCCGGGCGCTGAAGCTTTCTTT,CSVLDPGAEAFF
NA,TRBV6-1,TRBJ1-5,many,TGTGCCACATCCAGGGACAACAATCAGCCCCAGCATTTT,CATSRDNNQPQHF
TRBD1,TRBV5-1,TRBJ2-5,NA,TGCGCCAGCAGCTTCGGACAGGGGATGGAGACCCAGTACTTC,CASSFGQGMETQYF
NA,TRBV3-1,TRBJ2-7,few,TGTGCCAGCAGCCGTAGAGGGTGGGGTGGCGAGCAGTACTTC,CASSRRGWGGEQYF
NA,TRBV4-2,TRBJ2-3,many,TGTGCCAGCAGCCAAGATGCGAAAAGTTACACAGATACGCAGTATTTT,CASSQDAKSYTDTQYF
NA,TRBV28,TRBJ2-1,many,TGTGCCAGCAGTTTAAGGACGGGCCCCTACAATGAGCAGTTCTTC,CASSLRTGPYNEQFF
TRBD1,TRBV5-1,TRBJ1-2,NA,TGCGCCAGCAGCGCCGGGACAGGGACCATCTTAATCACCTTC,CASSAGTGTILITF
TRBD2,TRBV2,TRBJ2-1,NA,TGTGCCAGCAAGCTACCGGGACTAGCGGGGGAAACTTTATGGAATGAGCAGTTCTTC,CASKLPGLAGETLWNEQFF
NA,TRBV29-1,TRBJ1-5,many,TGCAGCGTTCAGGACAGCGTCAATCAGCCCCAGCATTTT,CSVQDSVNQPQHF
TRBD2,TRBV10-3,TRBJ2-4,few,TGTGCCACCAACTCGGGACTAGCGGCAAAAAACATTCAGTACTTC,CATNSGLAAKNIQYF
TRBD1,TRBV5-6,TRBJ2-7,NA,TGTGCCAGCAGCAGAACGACAGGGGCCGGCGTCTACGAGCAGTACTTC,CASSRTTGAGVYEQYF
NA,TRBV12-3/TRBV12-4,TRBJ2-3,many,TGTGCCAGCAGTTTCGGGTATAGCACAGATACGCAGTATTTT,CASSFGYSTDTQYF
TRBD2,TRBV4-2,TRBJ2-6,NA,TGTGCCAGCAGCCAAGATGTAGCGGGAGGTGGGGCCAACGTCCTGACTTTC,CASSQDVAGGGANVLTF
NA,TRBV10-3,TRBJ1-1,NA,TGTGCCATCAGTGAGTCGATAGTGGGCACTGAAGCTTTCTTT,CAISESIVGTEAFF
NA,TRBV15,TRBJ2-7,few,TGTGCCACCAGCAGCTCCCAGGGGAGCTACGAGCAGTACTTC,CATSSSQGSYEQYF
NA,TRBV20-1,TRBJ1-2,few,TGCAGTGCTAGAGGCGCTTGGACAGCGAATGGCTACACCTTC,CSARGAWTANGYTF
TRBD2,TRBV20-1,TRBJ2-5,NA,TGCAGTGCTAGTACCCTCCAGCGGGAGGGCCAAGAGACCCAGTACTTC,CSASTLQREGQETQYF
TRBD2,TRBV20-1,TRBJ2-2,NA,TGCAGTGCTAGAGATCTGCCTAGCGGGGACACCGGGGAGCTGTTTTTT,CSARDLPSGDTGELFF
NA,TRBV7-9,TRBJ1-6,many,TGTGCCAGCGGGGCAGGAGGAAATTCACCCCTCCACTTT,CASGAGGNSPLHF
TRBD2,TRBV5-1,TRBJ2-5,many,TGCGCCAGCAGCTTGGAAGCGGGGGGGGAGACCCAGTACTTC,CASSLEAGGETQYF
NA,TRBV6-1,TRBJ2-3,NA,TGTGCCAGCAGCCGAGTAGAGGGGAGCACAGATACGCAGTATTTT,CASSRVEGSTDTQYF
NA,TRBV10-3,TRBJ2-3,many,TGTGCCATCAGGGGAGCCATCTCGACAGATACGCAGTATTTT,CAIRGAISTDTQYF
NA,TRBV10-3,TRBJ1-3,NA,TGTGCCACCACAGGGTCTGGAAACACCATATATTTT,CATTGSGNTIYF
TRBD2,TRBV28,TRBJ2-7,NA,TGTGCCAGCAGTTTACGCGGGGGAACCTACGAGCAGTACTTC,CASSLRGGTYEQYF
NA,TRBV11-1,TRBJ1-1,few,TGTGCCAGCAGCTTAGCGGGGTTGGGACACACGGTGGTTAACACTGAAGCTTTCTTT,CASSLAGLGHTVVNTEAFF
NA,TRBV5-1,TRBJ1-2,many,TGCGCCAGCAGCTTGGTTGGCACTAACTATGGCTACACCTTC,CASSLVGTNYGYTF
TRBD2,TRBV5-5,TRBJ2-1,few,TGTGCCAGCAGACTGACTAGCGGGAGAGCAAAAGGGTTCTTC,CASRLTSGRAKGFF
NA,TRBV12-3/TRBV12-4,TRBJ1-5,many,TGTGCCAGCAGTTCAGGCGTTCTGGGCAATCAGCCCCAGCATTTT,CASSSGVLGNQPQHF
NA,TRBV11-2,TRBJ2-3,few,TGTGCCAGCAGCCTACCGGCGGGGAGGAATACGCAGTATTTT,CASSLPAGRNTQYF
TRBD2,TRBV5-1,TRBJ2-7,many,TGCGCCAGCAGCTTGGCAACTAGCGGGGGAGTATACGAGCAGTACTTC,CASSLATSGGVYEQYF
NA,TRBV5-5,TRBJ2-2,NA,TGTGCCAGCAACTTAGCCGGGCAGGGCGGGGAGCTGTTTTTT,CASNLAGQGGELFF
NA,TRBV5-5,TRBJ1-1,NA,TGTGCCAGCAGCTTGACCTCGGAAGCTTTCTTT,CASSLTSEAFF
TRBD2,TRBV19,TRBJ2-1,NA,TGTGCCAGTAGTATGGTGGGAGGGCCGAATGAGCAGTTCTTC,CASSMVGGPNEQFF
NA,TRBV7-8,TRBJ2-5,many,TGTGCCAGCAGCTTAGATCCAGGGGAATTTCAGTACTTC,CASSLDPGEFQYF
TRBD2,TRBV24-1,TRBJ2-7,few,TGTGCCACCAGTGGTCCCGGACTAGCGGGAGATCACTCCTACGAGCAGTACTTC,CATSGPGLAGDHSYEQYF
NA,TRBV6-1,TRBJ2-5,NA,TGTGCCAGCAGCACGGGGTCCCAAGAGACCCAGTACTTC,CASSTGSQETQYF
NA,TRBV4-2,TRBJ1-2,NA,TGTGCCAGCAGCTATCCAGAACGGGGACCCTATGGCTACACCTTC,CASSYPERGPYGYTF
TRBD1,TRBV7-2,TRBJ1-6,few,TGTGCCAGCAGCTTGGACAGGGGTTATTCACCCCTCCACTTT,CASSLDRGYSPLHF
NA,TRBV20-1,TRBJ2-2,few,TGCAGTGCTAGTTGGAACCCCGGGGAGCTGTTTTTT,CSASWNPGELFF